Listed here are 32 T cell receptor beta chains from one sample, sequenced in a study of blood T cell repertoires in COVID-19. Data came from immunoSEQ multiplex PCR; TCRdb stores just in-frame clones and leaves some out. The sample lists over 150,000 clones, 80% to 90% occurring once. Sample: peripheral blood. The receptors derive from a man between 25 and 39 years old with acute or convalescent COVID-19.

The gene calls are TRBV28 and TRBJ1-4; D is perhaps TRBD1 (5 bases). The germline CDR1 and CDR2 sequences are MDHEN and SYDVKM. V was pared by 4 bases and J by 7 bases, with 13 bases between. The CDR3 covers 14 residues. CDR3 sequence (DNA): TGTGCCAGCAGTTCCGGGGGGGTTCGTGAAAAACTGTTTTTT. It specifies CASSSGGVREKLFF.

The V call is TRBV7-9, the J call TRBJ1-4; D unclear. The CDR3 is 14 residues long. V lost 0 bases to trimming and J lost 4 bases, with 6 bases between them. Germline CDR1 reads SEHNR; CDR2 reads FQNEAQ (reference sequence). CDR3 sequence reads: CASSLAGSNEKLFF. The DNA of the CDR3 is TGTGCCAGCAGCTTAGCGGGCAGTAATGAAAAACTGTTTTTT.

The J gene is TRBJ1-1, the V gene TRBV13, with 12 bases matching TRBD1. This CDR3 has 15 residues. Germline lookup yields CDR1 PRHDT and CDR2 FYEKMQ (reference sequence). V dropped 7 bases and J dropped 0; count of bases not matched to a gene: 3. CDR3 sequence: CASTRDRGLNTEAFF. CDR3 sequence (DNA): TGTGCCAGCACCCGGGACAGGGGGCTGAACACTGAAGCTTTCTTT.

The V and J genes are TRBV27 and TRBJ2-3; 8 bases align to TRBD2. V was pared by 6 bases and J by 2 bases, with 4 bases of the junction left unmatched. Germline CDR1 MNHEY, CDR2 SMNVEV (reference sequence). The CDR3 extends over 14 amino acids. The CDR3 reads CASRLAGFTDTQYF. DNA for the CDR3: TGTGCCAGCAGGTTAGCGGGATTCACAGATACGCAGTATTTT.

The chain carries TRBV11-2 and TRBJ1-3; the D gene is possibly TRBD1 (6 bases). This CDR3 comprises 16 residues. V shed 6 bases and J shed 4 bases, with 19 bases lying between them. Germline V gene data show CDR1 as SGHAT and CDR2 as FQNNGV. CDR3 loop: CASRSLTGRSGNTIYF. The CDR3 DNA follows: TGTGCCAGCAGGAGCCTTACAGGGCGCTCCGGAAACACCATATATTTT.

The chain joins TRBV3-1 (or the pseudogene TRBV3-2) to TRBJ2-1, with D possibly being TRBD1 (5 bases). Trimming took off 3 bases at V and 4 bases at J, with 13 bases between the two ends. Germline CDR1 is LGHDT and CDR2 is YNNKEL (reference sequence). The CDR3 runs to 15 residues. The chain's CDR3 is CASSQTRGLYNEQFF. CDR3 bases: TGTGCCAGCAGCCAGACAAGGGGCCTATACAATGAGCAGTTCTTC.

The chain has TRBV9 and TRBJ2-5; TRBD2 matches at 10 bases. Losses at the gene ends were 2 bases for V and 5 bases for J; bases not matched to a gene: 6. The CDR3 runs to 15 residues. Germline CDR1 and CDR2: SGDLS and YYNGEE. The CDR3 nucleotides read TGTGCCAGCAGCGTTCTAGCGGGGGTCCGTGAGACCCAGTACTTC. Translated, it gives CASSVLAGVRETQYF.

The rearrangement joins TRBV6-5 to TRBJ1-2; possibly TRBD1 for D (6 bases). The V and J ends lost 6 bases and 3 bases respectively, with 17 bases between them. The CDR3 is 15 amino acids. Germline CDR1 is MNHEY and CDR2 is SVGAGI. CDR3 DNA: TGTGCCAGCAGCCTAAGCCGGGGACATTACTATGGCTACACCTTC. It yields the protein CASSLSRGHYYGYTF.

Only one count was recorded for this clone. This sequence joins TRBV2 and TRBJ2-5; 14 bases are a match to TRBD2. CDR1 is SNHLY and CDR2 is FYNNEI in the germline V gene. The ends lost 5 bases at V and 13 bases at J; junction bases unmatched: 15. The CDR3 runs 16 residues. The CDR3 region has the DNA TGTGCCAGCAGTTTCACCGGGACTAGCGGGGGCCCGTCGGGGTACTTC. Encoded protein: CASSFTGTSGGPSGYF. Combining the CDR3 with reference TRBV2 and TRBJ2-5 gives the whole variable domain EPEVTQTPSHQVTQMGQEVILRCVPISNHLYFYWYRQILGQKVEFLVSFYNNEISEKSEIFDDQFSVERPDGSNFTLKIRSTKLEDSAMYFCASSFTGTSGGPSGYFGPGTRLLVL.

The J gene is TRBJ1-1, the V gene TRBV11-2, with a weak D call TRBD1 (6 bases). The CDR3 is 15 amino acids. The V gene's germline CDR1 is SGHAT and CDR2 FQNNGV. Trimming removed 1 base at V and 0 bases at J, with 9 bases between. Here the CDR3 DNA reads TGTGCCAGCAGCTTAGTGGGGACACTGAACACTGAAGCTTTCTTT. Translated: CASSLVGTLNTEAFF. The full variable domain, completed using reference TRBV11-2 and TRBJ1-1, is EAGVAQSPRYKIIEKRQSVAFWCNPISGHATLYWYQQILGQGPKLLIQFQNNGVVDDSQLPKDRFSAERLKGVDSTLKIQPAKLEDSAVYLCASSLVGTLNTEAFFGQGTRLTVV.

J is TRBJ1-2 and V is TRBV28, with 9 nucleotides matching TRBD1. V gave up 4 bases and J gave up 4 bases; unmatched junction bases: 7. Germline CDR1 is MDHEN and CDR2 is SYDVKM. The CDR3 runs 15 residues. The CDR3 nucleotides are TGTGCCAGCAGTTCGGACAGGGGTGGTCGCTATGGCTACACCTTC. This translates into CASSSDRGGRYGYTF.

The V call is TRBV28, the J call TRBJ1-6; 8 positions match TRBD1. V shed 6 bases, J shed 4 bases, and the junction held 11 bases outside the gene matches. The CDR3 has 17 residues. The germline gives CDR1 MDHEN, CDR2 SYDVKM. The CDR3, as DNA: TGTGCCAGCAGCCTCGGGACAGGCAGTTTGTATAATTCACCCCTCCACTTT. Its translation is CASSLGTGSLYNSPLHF.

The chain carries TRBV5-1 and TRBJ1-3; D might be TRBD1 (6 bases). Germline lookup yields CDR1 SGHRS and CDR2 YFSETQ. The length of the CDR3 is 16 residues. The V gene lost 3 bases and the J gene lost 2 bases, with 15 bases spanning the gap. CDR3: CASSSPQGLAGNTIYF. The CDR3 region has the DNA TGCGCCAGCAGCTCACCCCAGGGGCTCGCTGGAAACACCATATATTTT. Full variable domain (outside the CDR3, taken from reference TRBV5-1 and TRBJ1-3): KAGVTQTPRYLIKTRGQQVTLSCSPISGHRSVSWYQQTPGQGLQFLFEYFSETQRNKGNFPGRFSGRQFSNSRSEMNVSTLELGDSALYLCASSSPQGLAGNTIYFGEGSWLTVV.

The gene calls are TRBV5-1 and TRBJ2-2; TRBD1 aligns across 7 bases. CDR1 and CDR2 from the germline V gene are SGHRS and YFSETQ. After removal of 4 bases from V and 7 bases from J, the junction contained 10 bases not matched to a gene. The CDR3 spans 15 residues. CDR3 in amino acids: CASSPDGTVGGELFF. DNA of the CDR3: TGCGCCAGCAGCCCGGACGGGACAGTTGGCGGGGAGCTGTTTTTT.

The rearrangement joins TRBV24-1 to TRBJ1-5; 7 bases line up with TRBD1. V dropped 7 bases and J dropped 4; count of bases not matched to a gene: 18. In germline, CDR1 is KGHDR, CDR2 SFDVKD. The CDR3 loop spans 18 amino acids. CDR3 in amino acids: CATRGPGTDLCMNQPQHF. The DNA of the CDR3 is TGTGCCACCAGGGGCCCCGGGACAGACCTCTGCATGAATCAGCCCCAGCATTTT.

The rearrangement joins TRBV28 to TRBJ1-1; 8 bases are a match to TRBD1. The germline V gene has CDR1 MDHEN and CDR2 SYDVKM. The CDR3 has 14 amino acids. V was clipped by 6 bases and J by 6 bases; unmatched bases: 9. The CDR3 DNA follows: TGTGCCAGCAGCTTCCAGGGGGCGCCGGCTGAAGCTTTCTTT. The encoded protein is CASSFQGAPAEAFF.

The CDR3 DNA follows: TGTGCCAGCAGCGTAGCCGTAAACACTGAAGCTTTCTTT. Its translation is CASSVAVNTEAFF. This chain joins TRBV9 and TRBJ1-1; D ambiguous. This CDR3 has 13 amino acids. Trimming cost V 0 bases and J 2 bases, with 5 bases left between them. CDR1 and CDR2 from the germline V gene are SGDLS and YYNGEE. Filled out from reference TRBV9 and TRBJ1-1, the complete variable domain reads DSGVTQTPKHLITATGQRVTLRCSPRSGDLSVYWYQQSLDQGLQFLIQYYNGEERAKGNILERFSAQQFPDLHSELNLSSLELGDSALYFCASSVAVNTEAFFGQGTRLTVV.

The V gene is TRBV28, the J gene TRBJ1-2; TRBD1 might be the D (5 bases). The CDR3 loop spans 12 amino acids. Trimming left V 10 bases short and J 4 bases short, with 13 bases between. Germline V gives CDR1 MDHEN, CDR2 SYDVKM. The CDR3 spells CATDAGSYGYTF. In DNA form, the CDR3 reads TGTGCCACCGACGCAGGGTCCTATGGCTACACCTTC.

This chain links TRBV28 with TRBJ1-5; D is ambiguous. V was pared by 3 bases and J by 6 bases, with 12 bases between. The V gene's germline CDR1 is MDHEN and CDR2 SYDVKM. The CDR3 extends over 14 amino acids. The CDR3 spells CASSFWTQSQPQHF. For the CDR3, the DNA is TGTGCCAGCAGTTTTTGGACTCAAAGTCAGCCCCAGCATTTT.

The chain carries TRBV19 and TRBJ2-5; tentatively, D is TRBD1 (5 bases). The V end was cut by 3 bases, the J end by 9 bases, with 14 bases between. The germline CDR1 and CDR2 sequences are LNHDA and SQIVND (reference sequence). The CDR3 is made up of 13 amino acids. The chain's CDR3 is CASSISRVEAQYF. In nucleotides, the CDR3 is TGTGCCAGTAGTATTTCCAGGGTCGAGGCCCAGTACTTC. The variable domain in full, completed from reference TRBV19 and TRBJ2-5, reads DGGITQSPKYLFRKEGQNVTLSCEQNLNHDAMYWYRQDPGQGLRLIYYSQIVNDFQKGDIAEGYSVSREKKESFPLTVTSAQKNPTAFYLCASSISRVEAQYFGPGTRLLVL.

The CDR3 reads CASSRTLEQYF. For the CDR3, the DNA is TGTGCCAGCAGCCGGACTCTCGAGCAGTACTTC. The chain couples TRBV6-5 to TRBJ2-7, with D maybe TRBD2 (5 bases). The CDR3 runs to 11 residues. Germline V gene lookup returns CDR1 MNHEY and CDR2 SVGAGI. The ends were cut back, 6 bases at V and 6 bases at J, with 9 bases in the middle.

V usage is TRBV27 and J usage is TRBJ2-5; D possibly corresponds to TRBD2 (5 bases). The germline CDR1 and CDR2 sequences are MNHEY and SMNVEV (reference sequence). The V and J ends lost 8 bases and 2 bases respectively, with 15 bases between them. The CDR3 has 14 residues. The CDR3 region has the DNA TGTGCCAGCGGAGCAGGAAGACTACAAGAGACCCAGTACTTC. It specifies CASGAGRLQETQYF.

CDR3 sequence reads: CASRVEGQGNQPQHF. The CDR3 nucleotides are TGTGCCAGCAGAGTGGAGGGTCAGGGCAATCAGCCCCAGCATTTT. The V and J genes are TRBV6-5 and TRBJ1-5; unclear D gene. The CDR3 has 15 residues. Trimming left V 6 bases short and J 2 bases short, with 14 bases between. The germline V gene encodes CDR1 MNHEY and CDR2 SVGAGI.

The V and J genes are TRBV7-6 and TRBJ2-5; TRBD2 matches at 9 bases. Per germline, CDR1 SGHVS and CDR2 FNYEAQ. CDR3 length equals 16 residues. Trimming took 5 bases from V and 4 from J; bases not matched to a gene: 11. In DNA, the CDR3 is TGTGCCAGCAGCACAGCCCGAGCGGGGGGAGGAGAGACCCAGTACTTC. Translating gives CASSTARAGGGETQYF.

This clone was observed a handful of times. The rearrangement uses TRBV4-2 and TRBJ2-7; 7 bases map to TRBD1. In germline, CDR1 is LGHNA, CDR2 YNFKEQ. This CDR3 contains 15 residues. Germline trimming cut 3 bases from V and 2 bases from J; bases unmatched to any gene: 7. The CDR3 sequence is CASSQEVGGTYEQYF. CDR3 in DNA: TGTGCCAGCAGCCAGGAGGTAGGGGGCACCTACGAGCAGTACTTC.

This sequence joins TRBV4-1 and TRBJ2-1, with 8 bases aligning to TRBD2. Germline V gene lookup returns CDR1 MGHRA and CDR2 YSYEKL. After removal of 4 bases from V and 5 bases from J, the junction contained 7 bases not matched to a gene. The CDR3 runs to 15 residues. The CDR3 sequence: CASSLLGTRDNEQFF. CDR3 nucleotide sequence: TGCGCCAGCAGCCTCCTAGGGACTAGAGACAATGAGCAGTTCTTC.

This clone was seen a few times. The genes are TRBV10-1 and TRBJ1-3; D is perhaps TRBD1 (5 bases). V was cut by 9 bases and J by 1 base, with 10 bases left in between. In germline, CDR1 is WNHNN, CDR2 SYGVQD (reference sequence). This CDR3 contains 13 residues. The CDR3 sequence: CASSTASGNTIYF. In nucleotides, the CDR3 is TGCGCCAGTTCGACAGCTTCTGGAAACACCATATATTTT.

The chain uses TRBV12-3 or TRBV12-4 and TRBJ1-5; D is unresolved. The V end was cut by 6 bases, the J end by 5 bases, with 8 bases between. The CDR3 runs to 12 residues. The CDR3 coding sequence is TGTGCCAGCAGAGACCGGGATCAGCCCCAGCATTTT. It yields the protein CASRDRDQPQHF.

V usage is TRBV21-1 and J usage is TRBJ1-6. TRBV21-1 is a listed pseudogene. CDR3 size: 15 residues. CDR3 nucleotide sequence: TGTGCCAGCAGCAATGAGGCAGCGCTAGATTCACCCCTCCACTTT. Encoded protein: CASSNEAALDSPLHF.

With regard to this clone: One end of the junction fails to match germline, which may point to a read error. The V and J genes are TRBV7-9 and TRBJ2-7; weak D call: TRBD1 (6 bases). The CDR3 covers 14 residues. Germline CDR1 reads SEHNR; CDR2 reads FQNEAQ (reference sequence). The CDR3 sequence: CASSNDRSPYEQCF. DNA of the CDR3: TGTGCCAGCAGCAATGACAGGAGCCCCTACGAGCAGTGCTTC.

The chain is built from TRBV28 and TRBJ1-5; D is ambiguous. This CDR3 region has 14 residues. The V end lost 10 bases, the J end lost 5 bases, and 18 bases lay between the germline ends. Germline V gene sequence: CDR1 MDHEN, CDR2 SYDVKM. The CDR3 DNA follows: TGTGCCACCAAAAGGACGGAGGCCCATCAGCCCCAGCATTTT. It yields the protein CATKRTEAHQPQHF.

This clone was observed a few times. The V gene is TRBV3-1 (or the pseudogene TRBV3-2), the J gene TRBJ1-3; no firm D call. CDR3 length: 16 amino acids. Germline CDR1 LGHDT, CDR2 YNNKEL (reference sequence). The germline V and J ends were trimmed by 4 bases and 3 bases, with 16 bases remaining between them. The CDR3 nucleotides are TGTGCCAGCAGCCGGCTTAGTCCCGCGGGTGGAAACACCATATATTTT. Protein product: CASSRLSPAGGNTIYF.